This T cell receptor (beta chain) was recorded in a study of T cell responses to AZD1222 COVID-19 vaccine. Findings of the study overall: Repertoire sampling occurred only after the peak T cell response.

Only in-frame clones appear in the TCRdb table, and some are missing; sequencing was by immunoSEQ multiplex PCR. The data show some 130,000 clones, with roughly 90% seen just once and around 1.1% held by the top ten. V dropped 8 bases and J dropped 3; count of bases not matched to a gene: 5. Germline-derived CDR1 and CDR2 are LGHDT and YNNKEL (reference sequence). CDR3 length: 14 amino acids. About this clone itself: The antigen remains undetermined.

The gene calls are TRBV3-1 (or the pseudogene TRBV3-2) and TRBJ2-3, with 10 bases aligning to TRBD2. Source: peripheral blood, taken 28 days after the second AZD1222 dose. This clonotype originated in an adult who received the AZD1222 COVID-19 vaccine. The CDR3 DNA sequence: TGTGCCAGCGTGAATAGCGGGGGGACAGATACGCAGTATTTT. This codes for CASVNSGGTDTQYF.